The clone carrying this T cell receptor (beta chain) came up a few times. In the authors' methods: By means of reference gene primer amplification, nucleated cell counts were estimated. Some clones are missing from TCRdb's copy, which holds only in-frame ones; the method was immunoSEQ multiplex PCR. The V and J calls and clone size come from that table; D and trimming were worked out from the DNA. This repertoire shows some 190,000 clones, roughly 80% found once; its top ten account for 12%. Germline lookup yields CDR1 SGHTS and CDR2 YDEGEE. The CDR3 has 15 residues. Germline trimming cut 3 bases from V and 8 bases from J; bases unmatched to any gene: 11. This sample stems from a study of blood T cell repertoires in COVID-19. Overall study context: COVID-19 samples, acute and convalescent, were from the United States, Italy and Spain. PBMCs, B-cell-depleted T cells, or T cells provided the cDNA or gDNA that made up the material.

The receptor was isolated from a woman aged 50 to 65 with acute or convalescent COVID-19. The chain recombines TRBV5-8 with TRBJ1-2; 9 bases agree with TRBD1. The material sequenced was peripheral blood. CDR3 DNA: TGTGCCAGCAGCTACCAGCCGGGACAGGGCGACGGCTACACCTTC. It specifies CASSYQPGQGDGYTF.